This entry lists 10 T cell receptor beta chains sequenced from one sample in a study of blood T cells in healthy people across ages. Combining a sample-barcoded 5' primer with a J-beta primer mix, a second PCR ran for roughly 6 to 12 cycles. MiXCR was run by TCRdb on the 5' RACE reads, yielding one entry per CDR3 protein. Of over 1,500,000 distinct CDR3 sequences listed, around 50% were seen once; the top ten hold approximately 2%. Sample: blood. Every receptor here comes from a woman aged 40 to 50 in good health.

Concerning this clonotype itself: This could be a read error, since a much larger clone is one nucleotide away. This chain uses TRBV4-3 with TRBJ2-7, with D uncertain. The germline CDR1 and CDR2 sequences are LGHNA and YSLEER. This CDR3 has 13 residues. CDR3 sequence: CASSQALGYGQYF. CDR3 DNA: TGCGCCAGCAGCCAAGCCCTAGGGTACGGGCAGTACTTC.

Worth noting for this clonotype: One end of the junction is discordant with germline, which a read error may explain. The chain is built from TRBV3-1 and TRBJ2-7; D perhaps matches TRBD1 (5 bases). Germline V CDR1 and CDR2: LGHDT, YNNKEL (reference sequence). The CDR3 sequence is 15 residues long. CDR3 region: CANSSRGQGSYEQYF. DNA for the CDR3: TGTGCCAACAGCTCCCGTGGGCAGGGTTCCTACGAGCAGTACTTC.

The rearrangement links TRBV20-1 to TRBJ2-5; D is perhaps TRBD2 (5 bases). Trimming took off 7 bases at V and 3 bases at J, with 9 bases between the two ends. The CDR3 loop spans 11 amino acids. CDR1 and CDR2 from the germline V gene are DFQATT and SNEGSKA (reference sequence). CDR3 sequence (DNA): TGCAGTGAGGACTGGGAAGAGACCCAGTACTTC. This encodes CSEDWEETQYF.

This clonotype was counted between two and nine times. The gene calls are TRBV20-1 and TRBJ2-3, with 8 positions matching TRBD1. The CDR3 spans 12 residues. Germline V gives CDR1 DFQATT, CDR2 SNEGSKA (reference sequence). Unmatched junction bases numbered 3, after V lost 5 bases and J lost 5 bases. The DNA of the CDR3 is TGCAGTGCTGCACAGGGGGAAGATACGCAGTATTTT. Translated: CSAAQGEDTQYF.

The V and J genes are TRBV20-1 and TRBJ1-1; TRBD1 might be the D (6 bases). V dropped 6 bases and J dropped 5 bases, with 10 bases sitting between them. The CDR3 has 11 residues. Germline V gives CDR1 DFQATT, CDR2 SNEGSKA (reference sequence). The CDR3 sequence is CSAQGGTEAFF. Here the CDR3 DNA reads TGCAGTGCCCAAGGGGGGACTGAAGCTTTCTTT.

In its sample, this clonotype was seen once. The chain combines TRBV6-2 or TRBV6-3 with TRBJ2-1; D unresolved. The J call may be incorrect, as the DNA end agrees better with TRBJ2-7. The CDR3 totals 13 residues. The V gene's germline CDR1 is MNHEY and CDR2 SVGEGT. CDR3 DNA: TGTGCCAGCAGTTCCCATAATTACAATGAGCAGTACTTC. The encoded protein is CASSSHNYNEQYF.

This clonotype was observed a handful of times. The chain links TRBV4-2 to TRBJ2-5; D unresolved. V was pared by 0 bases and J by 5 bases, with 10 bases between. Germline CDR1 and CDR2: LGHNA and YNFKEQ. This CDR3 spans 14 amino acids. CDR3 sequence: CASSQEVDRETQYF. The CDR3 coding sequence is TGTGCCAGCAGCCAAGAGGTGGACCGGGAGACCCAGTACTTC.

The chain carries TRBV14 and TRBJ2-1; D call uncertain. The CDR3 length is 12 residues. In germline, CDR1 is SGHDN, CDR2 FVKESK. V was pared by 6 bases and J by 10 bases, with 13 bases between. The CDR3 spells CASRPLLGEQFF. Written as DNA, the CDR3 is TGTGCCAGCAGACCCCTTCTGGGGGAGCAGTTCTTC.

This chain uses TRBV20-1 with TRBJ2-7, with D uncertain. This CDR3 is 17 amino acids long. V lost 2 bases to trimming and J lost 0 bases, with 20 bases between them. Germline loops: CDR1 DFQATT, CDR2 SNEGSKA (reference sequence). CDR3 amino acids: CSARKAAWEDASYEQYF. Written as DNA, the CDR3 is TGCAGTGCTAGAAAGGCTGCTTGGGAAGACGCCTCCTACGAGCAGTACTTC.

There are a few counts of this clonotype. The chain links TRBV9 to TRBJ2-3; weak D call: TRBD2 (6 bases). The CDR3 is made up of 14 amino acids. V was clipped by 2 bases and J by 2 bases, with 9 bases between them. Germline CDR1 is SGDLS and CDR2 is YYNGEE. The CDR3 nucleotides read TGTGCCAGCAGCGTTACTAGCTCCACAGATACGCAGTATTTT. Amino acid sequence: CASSVTSSTDTQYF.